This is a list of T cell receptor beta chains from one sample in a study of cytomegalovirus exposure and HLA in healthy donors. TCRdb's table, derived via immunoSEQ multiplex PCR, lists solely in-frame clones and lacks some. The sample includes some 130,000 clones, about 85% of them seen just once. The sample taken for sequencing was PBMCs. The source of these receptors is a boy aged 5-17 years in good health and CMV-seronegative. CDR3s include the opening cysteine and the closing phenylalanine or tryptophan. The D gene is left open where the match is weak. Not every row has a clone size; where given, it reads once, few, many or a size class.

v_call: TRBV10-3
j_call: TRBJ1-1
d_call: -
clone_size: -
cdr3_aa: CATLPQRETEAFF
cdr3_nt: TGTGCCACCCTACCGCAGCGGGAGACTGAAGCTTTCTTT

v_call: TRBV9
j_call: TRBJ2-1
d_call: -
clone_size: -
cdr3_aa: CASSVVHSQEQFF
cdr3_nt: TGTGCCAGCAGCGTAGTTCACAGCCAGGAGCAGTTCTTC

v_call: TRBV10-3
j_call: TRBJ1-6
d_call: TRBD1
clone_size: few
cdr3_aa: CAVRDRAENPLHF
cdr3_nt: TGTGCCGTCAGGGACAGGGCGGAAAATCCCCTCCACTTT

v_call: TRBV7-2
j_call: TRBJ2-3
d_call: TRBD1
clone_size: -
cdr3_aa: CASSFSGTGGDTQYF
cdr3_nt: TGTGCCAGCAGCTTCTCAGGGACAGGGGGAGATACGCAGTATTTT

v_call: TRBV9
j_call: TRBJ2-2
d_call: -
clone_size: -
cdr3_aa: CASSVDRSPNTGELFF
cdr3_nt: TGTGCCAGCAGCGTCGACAGGTCACCGAACACCGGGGAGCTGTTTTTT

v_call: TRBV13
j_call: TRBJ2-5
d_call: TRBD1
clone_size: -
cdr3_aa: CASSPQGTGQETQYF
cdr3_nt: TGTGCCAGCAGCCCACAGGGGACAGGGCAAGAGACCCAGTACTTC

v_call: TRBV7-3
j_call: TRBJ1-2
d_call: TRBD1
clone_size: few
cdr3_aa: CASSHGTGDGYTF
cdr3_nt: TGTGCCAGCAGCCACGGGACAGGGGATGGCTACACCTTC

v_call: TRBV19
j_call: TRBJ1-2
d_call: -
clone_size: -
cdr3_aa: CASSMKGHPGGGYTF
cdr3_nt: TGTGCCAGTAGTATGAAGGGACACCCGGGTGGTGGCTACACCTTC

v_call: TRBV19
j_call: TRBJ1-1
d_call: TRBD1
clone_size: -
cdr3_aa: CASSRDRGGTEAFF
cdr3_nt: TGTGCCAGTAGCAGGGACAGGGGGGGCACTGAAGCTTTCTTT

v_call: TRBV27
j_call: TRBJ2-7
d_call: TRBD2
clone_size: few
cdr3_aa: CASSQAGGMNEQYF
cdr3_nt: TGTGCCAGCAGTCAAGCGGGGGGGATGAACGAGCAGTACTTC

v_call: TRBV6-5
j_call: TRBJ2-3
d_call: -
clone_size: -
cdr3_aa: CASSYKPEDTQYF
cdr3_nt: TGTGCCAGCAGTTATAAACCAGAAGATACGCAGTATTTT